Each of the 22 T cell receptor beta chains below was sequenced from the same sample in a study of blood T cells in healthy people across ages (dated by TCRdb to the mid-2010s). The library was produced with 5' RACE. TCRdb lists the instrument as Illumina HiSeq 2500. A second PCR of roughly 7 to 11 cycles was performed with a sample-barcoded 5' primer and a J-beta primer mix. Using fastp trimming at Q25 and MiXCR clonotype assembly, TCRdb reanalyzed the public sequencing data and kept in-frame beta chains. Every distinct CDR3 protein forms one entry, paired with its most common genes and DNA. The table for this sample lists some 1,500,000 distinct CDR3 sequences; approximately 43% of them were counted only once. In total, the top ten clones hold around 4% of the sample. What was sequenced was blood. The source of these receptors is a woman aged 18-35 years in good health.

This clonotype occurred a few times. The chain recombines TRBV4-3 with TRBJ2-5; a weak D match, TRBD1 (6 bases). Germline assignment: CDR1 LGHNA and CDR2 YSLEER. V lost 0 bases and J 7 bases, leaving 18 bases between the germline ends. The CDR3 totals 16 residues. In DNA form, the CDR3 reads TGCGCCAGCAGCCAAGAACCGGGACAAATCGAGGGGACCCAGTACTTC. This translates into CASSQEPGQIEGTQYF.

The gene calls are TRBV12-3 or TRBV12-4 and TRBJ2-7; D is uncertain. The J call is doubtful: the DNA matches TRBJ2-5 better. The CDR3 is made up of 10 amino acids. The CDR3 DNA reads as TGTGCCAGCATGGGCCAGACCCAGTACTTC. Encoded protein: CASMGQTQYF.

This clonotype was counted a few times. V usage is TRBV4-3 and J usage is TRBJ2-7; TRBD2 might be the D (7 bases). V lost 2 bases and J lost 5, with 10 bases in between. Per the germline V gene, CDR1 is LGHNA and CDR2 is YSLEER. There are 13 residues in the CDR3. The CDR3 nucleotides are TGCGCCAGCAGCCAAAGGGGGGGAAACGAGCAGTACTTC. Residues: CASSQRGGNEQYF.

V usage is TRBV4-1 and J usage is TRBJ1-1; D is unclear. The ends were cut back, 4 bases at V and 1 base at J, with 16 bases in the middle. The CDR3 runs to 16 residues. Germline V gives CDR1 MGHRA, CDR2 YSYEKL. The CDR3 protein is CASSLLPAAGNTEAFF. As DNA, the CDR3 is TGCGCCAGCAGCCTCTTACCGGCGGCGGGGAACACTGAAGCTTTCTTT.

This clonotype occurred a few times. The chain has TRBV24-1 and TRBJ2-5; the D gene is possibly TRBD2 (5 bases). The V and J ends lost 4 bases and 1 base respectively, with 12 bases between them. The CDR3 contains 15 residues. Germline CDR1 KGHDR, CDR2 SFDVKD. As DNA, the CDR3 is TGTGCCACCAGTGACATCGGACTTTTCCAAGAGACCCAGTACTTC. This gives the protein CATSDIGLFQETQYF.

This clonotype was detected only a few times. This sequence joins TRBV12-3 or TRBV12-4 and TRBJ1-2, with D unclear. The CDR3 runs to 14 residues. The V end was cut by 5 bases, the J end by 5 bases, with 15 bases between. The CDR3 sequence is CASSVRPVGYGYTF. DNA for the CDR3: TGTGCCAGCAGTGTACGTCCGGTCGGATATGGCTACACCTTC.

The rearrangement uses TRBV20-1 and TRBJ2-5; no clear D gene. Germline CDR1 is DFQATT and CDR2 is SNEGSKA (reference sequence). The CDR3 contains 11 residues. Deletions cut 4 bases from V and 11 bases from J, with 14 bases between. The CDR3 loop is CSAKTYDEQYF. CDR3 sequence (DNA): TGCAGTGCTAAGACCTACGATGAGCAGTACTTC.

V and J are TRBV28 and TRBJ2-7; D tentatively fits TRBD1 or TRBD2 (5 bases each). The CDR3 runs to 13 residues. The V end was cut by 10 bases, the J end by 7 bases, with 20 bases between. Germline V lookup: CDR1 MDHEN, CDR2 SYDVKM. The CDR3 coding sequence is TGTGCCATACAACCGGGGACCTACAATGAGCAGTACTTC. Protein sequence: CAIQPGTYNEQYF.

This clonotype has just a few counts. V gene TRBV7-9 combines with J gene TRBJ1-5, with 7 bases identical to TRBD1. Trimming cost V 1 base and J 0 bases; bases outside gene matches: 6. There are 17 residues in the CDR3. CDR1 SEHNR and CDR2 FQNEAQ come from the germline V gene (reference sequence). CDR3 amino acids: CASSLGGGQNSNQPQHF. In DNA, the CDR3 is TGTGCCAGCAGCTTAGGAGGGGGCCAGAATAGCAATCAGCCCCAGCATTTT.

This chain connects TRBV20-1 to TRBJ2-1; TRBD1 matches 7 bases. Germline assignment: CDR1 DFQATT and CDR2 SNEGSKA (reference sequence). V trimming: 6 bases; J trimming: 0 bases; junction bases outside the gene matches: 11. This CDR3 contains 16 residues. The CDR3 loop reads CSAPRRQGSSYNEQFF. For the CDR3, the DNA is TGCAGTGCACCGCGAAGACAGGGCAGCTCCTACAATGAGCAGTTCTTC.

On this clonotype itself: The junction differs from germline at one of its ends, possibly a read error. CDR3 coding DNA: TGTGCCAACAGCTTAGCCCCGGGGGCGGGGGAGACCCAGTACTTC. Its translation: CANSLAPGAGETQYF. The genes are TRBV7-8 and TRBJ2-5; perhaps D is TRBD1 or TRBD2 (6 bases each). The CDR3 sequence is 15 residues long. Germline values: CDR1 SGHVS, CDR2 FQNEAQ.

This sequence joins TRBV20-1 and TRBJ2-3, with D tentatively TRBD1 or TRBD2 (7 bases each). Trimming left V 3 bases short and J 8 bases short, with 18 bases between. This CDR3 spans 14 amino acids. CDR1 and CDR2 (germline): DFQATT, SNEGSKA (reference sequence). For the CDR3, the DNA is TGCAGTGCTAGGTGGCAGGGGGGGCCGGCTACGCAGTATTTT. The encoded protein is CSARWQGGPATQYF.

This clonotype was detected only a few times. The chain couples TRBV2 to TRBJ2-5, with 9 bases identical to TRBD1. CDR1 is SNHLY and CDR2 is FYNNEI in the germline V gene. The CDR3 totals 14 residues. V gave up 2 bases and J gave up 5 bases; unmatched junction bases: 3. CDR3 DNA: TGTGCCAGCAGTGAACAGGGACAGGGCGAGACCCAGTACTTC. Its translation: CASSEQGQGETQYF.

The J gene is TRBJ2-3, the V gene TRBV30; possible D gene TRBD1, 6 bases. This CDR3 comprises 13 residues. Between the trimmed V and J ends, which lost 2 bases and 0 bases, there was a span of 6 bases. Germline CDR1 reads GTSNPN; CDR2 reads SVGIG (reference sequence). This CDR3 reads CAWSTGSTDTQYF. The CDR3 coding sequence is TGTGCCTGGAGTACAGGGAGCACAGATACGCAGTATTTT.

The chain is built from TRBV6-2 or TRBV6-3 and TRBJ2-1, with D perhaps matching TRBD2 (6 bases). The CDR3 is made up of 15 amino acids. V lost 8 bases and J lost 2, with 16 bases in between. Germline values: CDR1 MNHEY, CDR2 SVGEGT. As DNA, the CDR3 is TGTGCCAGCGGTCCGGGCGGGGCCCCCTACAATGAGCAGTTCTTC. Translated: CASGPGGAPYNEQFF.

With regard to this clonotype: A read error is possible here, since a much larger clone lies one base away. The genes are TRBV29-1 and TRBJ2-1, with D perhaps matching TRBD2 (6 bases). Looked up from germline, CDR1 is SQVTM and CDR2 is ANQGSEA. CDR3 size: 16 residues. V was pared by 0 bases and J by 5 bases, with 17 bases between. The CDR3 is CSVEDPGGGAHNEQFF. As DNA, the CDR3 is TGCAGCGTTGAAGATCCCGGAGGAGGGGCCCACAATGAGCAGTTCTTC.

CDR3 bases: TGTGCCAACCTAAAAAGTACAGGGGGCACAGACGATCAGCCCCAGCATTTT. This encodes CANLKSTGGTDDQPQHF. The chain carries TRBV6-1 and TRBJ1-5, with TRBD1 matching 9 bases. V was pared by 10 bases and J by 5 bases, with 18 bases of the junction left unmatched. The V gene's germline CDR1 is MNHNS and CDR2 SASEGT. The CDR3 contains 17 residues.

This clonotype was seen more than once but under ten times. CDR3 bases: TGTGCCAGCAGTTACAGGGGGAGTGTTACTAACTATGGCTACACCTTC. Protein product: CASSYRGSVTNYGYTF. V gene TRBV6-2 or TRBV6-3 combines with J gene TRBJ1-2; a weak D match, TRBD1 (6 bases). Trimming stripped 2 bases from V and 0 bases from J, with 13 bases between. Germline V gives CDR1 MNHEY, CDR2 SVGEGT. This CDR3 is built from 16 residues.

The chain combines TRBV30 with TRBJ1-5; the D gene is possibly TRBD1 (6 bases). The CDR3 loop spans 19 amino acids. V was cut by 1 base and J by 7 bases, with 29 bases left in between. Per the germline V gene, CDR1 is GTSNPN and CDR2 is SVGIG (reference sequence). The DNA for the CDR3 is TGTGCCTGGAGTGCCCCCCCCACAGGGACTAATTTTCCGAGGCAGCCCCAGCATTTT. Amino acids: CAWSAPPTGTNFPRQPQHF.

CDR3 sequence reads: CASSRGTGGNEQFF. For the CDR3, the DNA is TGTGCCAGCAGTCGAGGGACAGGGGGCAATGAGCAGTTCTTC. The chain employs TRBV27 and TRBJ2-1; 11 bases match TRBD1. This CDR3 spans 14 amino acids. Germline V lookup: CDR1 MNHEY, CDR2 SMNVEV (reference sequence). J lost 6 bases, V lost 5 bases, and 3 bases had no gene match.

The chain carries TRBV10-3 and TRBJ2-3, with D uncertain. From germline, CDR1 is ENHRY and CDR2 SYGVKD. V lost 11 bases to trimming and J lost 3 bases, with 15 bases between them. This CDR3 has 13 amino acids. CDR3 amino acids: CAVREVGTDTQYF. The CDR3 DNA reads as TGTGCCGTAAGAGAAGTAGGAACAGATACGCAGTATTTT.

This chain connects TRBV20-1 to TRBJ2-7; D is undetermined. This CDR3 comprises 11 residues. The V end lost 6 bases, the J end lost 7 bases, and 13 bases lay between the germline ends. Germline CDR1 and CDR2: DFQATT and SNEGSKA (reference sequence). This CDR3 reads CSAQKVGEQYF. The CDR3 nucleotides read TGCAGTGCACAAAAAGTGGGGGAGCAGTACTTC.